This is a list of T cell receptor beta chains from one sample in a study of blood T cell repertoires in COVID-19. Generated by immunoSEQ multiplex PCR, the TCRdb table keeps only in-frame clones and is missing some. The table lists 72,000 or so clones, around 85% of them singletons. The material sequenced was peripheral blood. These receptors originate from a woman aged 80 or over with active or convalescent COVID-19. Each CDR3 is given with its conserved first and last residue. D genes are given only for firm matches. Rows may omit the clone size; those that give it use once, few, many or a size class.

.	TRBD1	TRBJ2-7	TRBV19	CASRSVGQGAYEQYF	TGTGCCAGTAGGTCTGTCGGGCAGGGGGCCTACGAGCAGTACTTC
few	TRBD2	TRBJ2-7	TRBV7-7	CASSEPGGEQYF	TGTGCCAGCAGCGAGCCGGGGGGCGAGCAGTACTTC
once	.	TRBJ2-7	TRBV3-1/TRBV3-2	CASSQRGYRSYEQYF	TGTGCCAGCAGCCAAAGGGGTTATCGTTCCTACGAGCAGTACTTC
.	TRBD1	TRBJ2-7	TRBV7-8	CASSLGDRGLLEQYF	TGTGCCAGCAGCTTAGGGGACAGGGGGCTTCTCGAGCAGTACTTC
.	TRBD1	TRBJ1-2	TRBV12-3/TRBV12-4	CASSLQGLHGYTF	TGTGCCAGCAGCCTACAGGGGTTGCATGGCTACACCTTC
.	TRBD1	TRBJ1-2	TRBV18	CASSSGTGYYGYTF	TGTGCCAGCTCATCCGGGACAGGGTACTATGGCTACACCTTC
.	TRBD1	TRBJ1-2	TRBV6-2/TRBV6-3	CASSVDRGYGYTF	TGTGCCAGCAGTGTCGACAGGGGCTATGGCTACACCTTC
once	TRBD2	TRBJ2-1	TRBV12-5	CASGLVVGGGAHEQFF	TGTGCTAGTGGTTTGGTAGTAGGCGGGGGGGCCCATGAGCAGTTCTTC
few	TRBD1	TRBJ1-2	TRBV7-9	CASSLAETGSAYTF	TGTGCCAGCAGCTTAGCCGAGACAGGGTCTGCCTACACCTTC
.	TRBD2	TRBJ2-3	TRBV7-2	CASRARAGGRTDTQYF	TGTGCCAGCAGAGCGAGAGCGGGGGGCCGCACAGATACGCAGTATTTT
.	TRBD1	TRBJ2-7	TRBV6-2/TRBV6-3	CASSYATTGGMREQYF	TGTGCCAGCAGTTACGCTACAACAGGGGGGATGAGAGAGCAGTACTTC
.	.	TRBJ1-2	TRBV28	CASSLSTGREVYGYTF	TGTGCCAGCAGTTTGTCGACAGGTCGGGAAGTCTATGGCTACACCTTC
.	.	TRBJ2-4	TRBV5-1	CASSFGGENIQYF	TGCGCCAGCAGCTTCGGAGGGGAAAACATTCAGTACTTC
once	.	TRBJ1-3	TRBV27	CASSFDSSGNTIYF	TGTGCCAGCAGTTTCGACAGCTCTGGAAACACCATATATTTT
once	.	TRBJ2-5	TRBV3-1/TRBV3-2	CASTLGVRGTQETQYF	TGTGCCAGCACCCTAGGAGTAAGGGGCACCCAAGAGACCCAGTACTTC
.	.	TRBJ2-4	TRBV11-2	CASSLGSSQNIQYF	TGTGCCAGCAGCTTAGGTTCCAGTCAAAACATTCAGTACTTC
.	.	TRBJ1-4	TRBV27	CASSSRVMGEKLFF	TGTGCCAGCAGTTCCAGGGTAATGGGAGAAAAACTGTTTTTT
.	.	TRBJ2-5	TRBV7-9	CASSLGDYSGTQYF	TGTGCCAGCAGCTTGGGCGACTACTCCGGGACCCAGTACTTC
.	.	TRBJ2-5	TRBV6-5	CASSLLARAGGETQYF	TGTGCCAGCAGTTTATTGGCCAGGGCCGGGGGAGAGACCCAGTACTTC
.	.	TRBJ1-6	TRBV19	CASNRWTSPLHF	TGTGCCAGTAACAGGTGGACTTCACCCCTCCACTTT
.	TRBD1	TRBJ2-7	TRBV27	CASSRQTGGNLMYEQYF	TGTGCCAGCAGCCGGCAGACAGGGGGCAATCTGATGTACGAGCAGTACTTC
.	.	TRBJ2-3	TRBV3-1/TRBV3-2	CASSQDSSPDTQYF	TGTGCCAGCAGCCAAGATTCTAGCCCAGATACGCAGTATTTT
.	TRBD1	TRBJ1-3	TRBV24-1	CATMGGQGALISGNTIYF	TGTGCCACCATGGGGGGACAGGGGGCGTTGATCTCGGGAAACACCATATATTTT
.	TRBD1	TRBJ2-1	TRBV24-1	CATSELDRTRVNEQFF	TGTGCCACCAGTGAACTGGACAGGACGCGAGTCAATGAGCAGTTCTTC
.	.	TRBJ1-5	TRBV6-5	CAVRGGRDQPQHF	TGTGCCGTGCGGGGGGGACGGGATCAGCCCCAGCATTTT
once	.	TRBJ2-6	TRBV30	CAWTAGANVLTF	TGTGCCTGGACCGCTGGGGCCAACGTCCTGACTTTC
few	.	TRBJ1-5	TRBV6-5	CASSRLGANQPQHF	TGTGCCAGTTCTCGTTTGGGGGCCAATCAGCCCCAGCATTTT
.	.	TRBJ2-7	TRBV28	CASSSQVVRYEQYF	TGTGCCAGCAGTTCACAGGTGGTGAGGTACGAGCAGTACTTC
.	TRBD2	TRBJ2-2	TRBV9	CASSVAGSGGPTWELFF	TGTGCCAGCAGCGTAGCTGGTAGCGGGGGTCCCACCTGGGAGCTGTTTTTT
.	.	TRBJ2-1	TRBV7-7	CASSPGPSYNEQFF	TGTGCTAGCAGCCCAGGGCCCTCCTACAATGAGCAGTTCTTC
.	.	TRBJ2-2	TRBV5-6	CASSLGFTGSPGELFF	TGTGCCAGCAGCTTGGGCTTCACAGGTAGTCCCGGGGAGCTGTTTTTT
.	TRBD1	TRBJ2-5	TRBV5-6	CASSLSRDRLETQYF	TGTGCCAGCAGCTTGTCAAGGGACAGGCTAGAGACCCAGTACTTC
.	.	TRBJ1-5	TRBV19	CASSVSGYQPQHF	TGTGCCAGTTCTGTGTCAGGGTATCAGCCCCAGCATTTT
.	.	TRBJ2-6	TRBV7-2	CASSPDRGAGTNVLTF	TGTGCCAGCAGCCCGGACCGGGGAGCTGGGACCAACGTCCTGACTTTC
.	.	TRBJ1-1	TRBV6-1	CASSEGGHIEAFF	TGTGCCAGCAGTGAAGGGGGGCACATCGAAGCTTTCTTT
once	TRBD1	TRBJ2-2	TRBV5-4	CASSFNRGPAGELFF	TGTGCCAGCAGCTTCAACAGGGGGCCGGCGGGGGAGCTGTTTTTT
.	TRBD2	TRBJ2-3	TRBV6-1	CASSVLAGGPSTDTQYF	TGTGCCAGCAGTGTACTAGCGGGGGGCCCCAGCACAGATACGCAGTATTTT
.	TRBD2	TRBJ2-3	TRBV7-9	CASSYLAGGQDTQYF	TGTGCCAGCAGCTACCTAGCGGGGGGGCAAGATACGCAGTATTTT
.	.	TRBJ1-4	TRBV15	CATSRGYTAGTNEKLFF	TGTGCCACCAGCAGAGGCTACACGGCGGGGACTAATGAAAAACTGTTTTTT
.	.	TRBJ1-5	TRBV7-6	CASSLGPSSNQPQHF	TGTGCCAGCAGCTTAGGGCCTTCGAGCAATCAGCCCCAGCATTTT
.	.	TRBJ2-2	TRBV5-8	CASSTTRVVAGELFF	TGTGCCAGCAGCACCACCAGGGTTGTGGCCGGGGAGCTGTTTTTT
once	TRBD1	TRBJ2-7	TRBV10-3	CAISDTGTGVYEQYF	TGTGCCATCAGTGATACCGGGACAGGGGTATACGAGCAGTACTTC
.	.	TRBJ2-2	TRBV19	CASSYRANTGELFF	TGTGCCAGTAGCTACAGGGCGAACACCGGGGAGCTGTTTTTT
.	.	TRBJ2-7	TRBV10-1	CASLSGGYEQYF	TGCGCCAGCTTATCAGGGGGGTACGAGCAGTACTTC
.	TRBD2	TRBJ2-3	TRBV28	CASSPPGGGGPRVDTQYF	TGTGCCAGCAGCCCCCCCGGTGGCGGGGGGCCGAGAGTAGATACGCAGTATTTT
.	TRBD1	TRBJ2-1	TRBV5-1	CASSWGQQVFNEQFF	TGCGCCAGCAGTTGGGGACAGCAGGTATTCAATGAGCAGTTCTTC
.	TRBD2	TRBJ2-3	TRBV2	CASRLAGGPGTDTQYF	TGTGCCAGCAGACTAGCGGGGGGGCCGGGCACAGATACGCAGTATTTT
.	.	TRBJ2-5	TRBV9	CASSVNGLEMETQYF	TGTGCCAGCAGCGTTAATGGGCTTGAGATGGAGACCCAGTACTTC